This T cell receptor beta chain appears in the sequencing data of a study of blood T cell repertoires in COVID-19 (dated by TCRdb to 2018 to 2021). A note on the overall study: The collaborator samples originated in the United States, Italy and Spain and spanned the acute and convalescent phases of COVID-19. The material from the prospective study consisted of cDNA or gDNA derived from T cells, B-cell-depleted T cells, or PBMCs. Subjects who had been exposed to COVID-19, were actively infected with it, or had recovered from it provided the deeply sampled blood TCRbeta repertoires that made up the dataset. A freely available public database, intended as a resource for researchers studying the immune response to SARS-CoV-2, is where the repertoires were released. The samples were drawn from two sources: the first 160 participants of the ongoing ImmuneRACE study, and over 950 subjects contributed by 6 global collaborators. The sample metadata nearly always contained a de-identified subject ID, COVID-19 status, age in years and sex. Where available, HLA class I and class II types were obtained from metadata supplied by the sample provider rather than from assay-based typing. On the study overall, not on this receptor specifically: The quantity of clinical and demographic metadata differed by source and by participant and was supplied without curation.

Participants in the prospective study were aged roughly 18 to 100 years, lived in 20 to 25 United States geographic areas, and enrolled through a virtual design. Cohort assignment in the prospective study relied on participant-reported clinical history from a screening survey and a study questionnaire. Exposed participants had been in contact, within 2 weeks of entering the study, with a person who had a PCR-confirmed or clinician-diagnosed case of COVID-19. In the prospective study, whole blood, serum and a nasopharyngeal or oropharyngeal swab were collected from each participant by mobile phlebotomists. Additional blood draws and questionnaires over an approximately two-month period could optionally be provided by prospective study participants. Blood samples from the prospective study were shipped frozen or at room temperature prior to DNA extraction. TCRbeta CDR3 regions were amplified from genomic DNA using the immunoSEQ Assay, a bias-controlled multiplex PCR. The study's processing was this. Within the assay, amplification of reference gene primers was used to estimate how many nucleated cells each sample contained. To quantify the absolute abundance of each unique TCRbeta CDR3 rearrangement, sequence reads were collapsed and filtered. For each sample, productive Simpson clonality was calculated as the square root of Simpson's diversity index over productive rearrangements. TCRdb took this table from immuneACCESS and kept in-frame rearrangements with V and J called. Such tables lack part of the clones; where checked against another copy, unresolved V genes explain under half of the gap, and the rest is unexplained. D and trimming come from the DNA, and the V and J calls and clone size come from that table. Within this sample are approximately 220,000 clones, with under 90% of them counted one time only. The ten largest clones represent approximately 5% of the sample.

A few counts support this clone. The target of this receptor is not known. No clone much larger than this one lies a single base away; base qualities are absent. The source material was PBMCs or T cells enriched from blood (not recorded which). The receptor's source is a woman in her 50s who had been exposed to COVID-19.

The CDR3 in this case is CAWSTGTGLNEQYF. The DNA sequence is as follows: TGTGCCTGGAGTACCGGGACAGGGCTTAACGAGCAGTACTTC. This sequence uses TRBV30 and TRBJ2-7; TRBD1 aligns with 9 central bases. CDR1 and CDR2 are read off the germline V gene (reference sequence) as GTSNPN and SVGIG. The CDR3 runs 14 amino acids, cysteine and phenylalanine included. Here the CDR3 DNA is all that survives: 42 bases in frame from base 1. Clipping removes 2 bases from V and 5 bases from J, with 7 as the unmatched junction base count.